These 5 T cell receptor beta chains originate from one sample sequenced in a study of PD-L1 blockade in urothelial cancer. Time point of the sample: pretreatment peripheral blood. Profiling relied on immunoSEQ multiplex PCR, and the TCRdb table lists in-frame clones only, not all of them. The data hold around 33,000 clones, with 75% to 85% observed a single time. The material sequenced was PBMCs, taken around atezolizumab (anti-PD-L1) treatment. These receptors were taken from a man in his fifties or sixties with urothelial cancer.

J is TRBJ1-2 and V is TRBV30, with 9 bases aligning to TRBD1. J gave up 8 bases and V 2 bases, and 9 bases lay outside the gene matches. From germline, CDR1 is GTSNPN and CDR2 SVGIG (reference sequence). The CDR3 is 14 amino acids. DNA of the CDR3: TGTGCCTGGAGTCGGGACAGGGCGCGTCGAGGCTACACCTTC. Its protein product is CAWSRDRARRGYTF.

V gene TRBV5-6 combines with J gene TRBJ1-6; D remains ambiguous. The germline V gene has CDR1 SGHDT and CDR2 YYEEEE. Deletions cut 3 bases from V and 7 bases from J, with 17 bases between. The CDR3 sequence is 16 residues long. CDR3 protein: CASSSATIRINSPLHF. In nucleotides, the CDR3 is TGTGCCAGCAGCTCCGCGACTATAAGAATCAATTCACCCCTCCACTTT.

V gene TRBV4-1 combines with J gene TRBJ2-1, with 7 bases identical to TRBD1. Trimming at V came to 3 bases and at J to 4 bases, leaving 9 bases not matched to a gene. The V gene's germline CDR1 is MGHRA and CDR2 YSYEKL. This CDR3 region has 16 residues. CDR3 in amino acids: CASSQRDSTPYNEQFF. CDR3 nucleotide sequence: TGCGCCAGCAGCCAGAGGGACAGTACACCATACAATGAGCAGTTCTTC.

The chain couples TRBV2 to TRBJ1-2; 11 nucleotides match TRBD1. The CDR3 has 13 residues. Germline CDR1 is SNHLY and CDR2 is FYNNEI. The V segment lost 8 bases and the J segment 7 bases; nucleotides outside the gene matches: 6. CDR3 residues: CASFRGQGGGYTF. The CDR3 nucleotides are TGTGCCAGCTTTCGGGGACAGGGGGGTGGCTACACCTTC.

Notes on this clone: This CDR3 is also generated by other DNA sequences in the sample. The V and J genes are TRBV5-4 and TRBJ1-2; D is perhaps TRBD1 (5 bases). Germline CDR1 SGHNT, CDR2 YYREEE (reference sequence). The CDR3 has 16 amino acids. Trimming took 0 bases from V and 0 from J, leaving 12 bases between them. The CDR3 DNA reads as TGTGCCAGCAGCTTGGCGGGGGGAAATACTAACTATGGCTACACCTTC. Encoded protein: CASSLAGGNTNYGYTF.